This paragraph reports one T cell receptor (beta chain). Per donor there was one draw, yielding a blood sample of approximately 2.4 ml. The record originates from a study of monozygotic twins with inflammatory bowel disease. Researchers ran eight separate cDNA reactions for each sample. Through template switching, UMIs that included a 6-nucleotide sample barcode were added. Two nested PCRs, of approximately 16 and 10 cycles, processed TCRalpha and TCRbeta cDNA. Reprocessing the 5' RACE reads, TCRdb reports a single entry for every CDR3 protein and omits DNA. The listing contains some 190,000 distinct CDR3 sequences. Germline CDR1 is DFQATT and CDR2 is SNEGSKA (reference sequence). This CDR3 region has 17 residues.

The rearrangement joins TRBV20-1 to TRBJ1-1; the D call from TCRdb, TRBD1, cannot be confirmed without DNA. The source of this sequence is a human donor with ulcerative colitis or Crohn's disease, or a healthy co-twin of an affected twin (not recorded which). The sequenced sample consisted of blood. This CDR3 is CSARDKIFGTANTEAFF.